This TCR beta chain came from a study of T cell responses to AZD1222 COVID-19 vaccine. Study-wide points: Dominant at 160-218 and 743-854, vaccine-associated CD4 TCRs also spanned spike. Per reports, nearly half of all spike-specific TCRs target regions that are unmutated in variants. Only 5 to 7 AZD1222 recipients were seropositive at baseline.

The method was immunoSEQ multiplex PCR; TCRdb's version includes in-frame clones alone and lacks a portion of them. The sample includes about 130,000 clones, roughly 93% of them seen just once. V gave up 5 bases and J gave up 2 bases; unmatched junction bases: 7. CDR3 size: 15 residues. Germline V lookup: CDR1 MGHRA, CDR2 YSYEKL. This clone appeared a single time. Its antigen is currently unknown. V is TRBV4-1 and J is TRBJ2-7; 9 nucleotides agree with TRBD2. The starting material was peripheral blood, obtained 28 days after the second AZD1222 dose. This TCR derives from an adult who received the AZD1222 COVID-19 vaccine. The CDR3 here is CASSTRLAAAYEQYF. The CDR3 nucleotides read TGCGCCAGCAGCACCCGACTAGCGGCTGCCTACGAGCAGTACTTC.